This T cell receptor (beta chain) was sequenced during a study of T cell changes during pregnancy in multiple sclerosis. Clones were read by immunoSEQ multiplex PCR, and TCRdb kept only the in-frame ones, dropping some. The sample lists over 45,000 clones, about 89% occurring once. Germline loops: CDR1 SGHRS, CDR2 YFSETQ. This CDR3 contains 15 residues. V shed 0 bases and J shed 6 bases, with 15 bases lying between them. The TCR originated in a female donor with multiple sclerosis, enrolled in a pregnancy study. This sample comprised peripheral blood, obtained after pregnancy. The rearrangement joins TRBV5-1 to TRBJ1-2, with D unresolved. In DNA form, the CDR3 reads TGCGCCAGCAGCTTGGGGGAGGCAGCACCCGATGGCTACACCTTC. Amino acids: CASSLGEAAPDGYTF. The entire variable domain, with the rest obtained from reference TRBV5-1 and TRBJ1-2, is as follows: KAGVTQTPRYLIKTRGQQVTLSCSPISGHRSVSWYQQTPGQGLQFLFEYFSETQRNKGNFPGRFSGRQFSNSRSEMNVSTLELGDSALYLCASSLGEAAPDGYTFGSGTRLTVV.